These 17 T cell receptor beta chains were sequenced from one sample in a study of cytomegalovirus exposure and HLA in healthy donors. Researchers ran the PCR with 60 Vbeta and 13 Jbeta primers. Profiling relied on immunoSEQ multiplex PCR, and the TCRdb table lists in-frame clones only, not all of them. Among about 140,000 clones, approximately 70% were seen once, and the ten largest hold around 1.6%. Sequencing was performed on PBMCs. The receptors derive from a woman under 40 in good health and CMV-seronegative.

J is TRBJ2-6 and V is TRBV2; 7 bases are shared with TRBD1. V shed 5 bases, J shed 2 bases, and the junction held 3 bases outside the gene matches. Germline V gene data show CDR1 as SNHLY and CDR2 as FYNNEI. The CDR3 is 15 amino acids. Here the CDR3 reads CASSPDRAGANVLTF. CDR3 DNA: TGTGCCAGCAGTCCCGACAGGGCTGGGGCCAACGTCCTGACTTTC.

The chain links TRBV19 to TRBJ1-5, with D perhaps matching TRBD1 (5 bases). The CDR3 consists of 13 residues. Germline V gene data show CDR1 as LNHDA and CDR2 as SQIVND (reference sequence). Trimming cost V 6 bases and J 3 bases, with 9 bases left between them. CDR3 sequence: CASSQGPNQPQHF. As DNA, the CDR3 is TGTGCCAGTAGCCAGGGCCCCAATCAGCCCCAGCATTTT.

The V and J genes are TRBV28 and TRBJ1-5; D is unclear. The CDR3 loop spans 13 amino acids. With 5 bases removed from V and 2 bases from J, the gap between germline ends came to 7 bases. Per the germline V gene, CDR1 is MDHEN and CDR2 is SYDVKM. DNA for the CDR3: TGTGCCAGCAGTCCACCAGGCAATCAGCCCCAGCATTTT. It codes for CASSPPGNQPQHF.

The sample holds a few counts of this clone. V gene TRBV4-1 combines with J gene TRBJ1-4; D may be TRBD1 (5 bases). Germline lookup yields CDR1 MGHRA and CDR2 YSYEKL. CDR3 length equals 15 residues. V dropped 5 bases and J dropped 7 bases, with 17 bases sitting between them. The CDR3 reads CASSSPRAGREKLFF. The CDR3 nucleotides are TGCGCCAGCAGCTCACCCAGGGCAGGTCGTGAAAAACTGTTTTTT.

The chain joins TRBV28 to TRBJ2-7; D not certain. In germline, CDR1 is MDHEN, CDR2 SYDVKM. This CDR3 has 13 amino acids. V dropped 6 bases and J dropped 0 bases, with 9 bases sitting between them. CDR3 bases: TGTGCCAGCAGCTTAGGTAGCTCCTACGAGCAGTACGTC. Amino acids: CASSLGSSYEQYV.

V is TRBV5-1 and J is TRBJ1-1, with D possibly TRBD1 on 5 matching bases. The CDR3 consists of 14 residues. Germline CDR1 and CDR2: SGHRS and YFSETQ. Trimming took off 4 bases at V and 5 bases at J, with 15 bases between the two ends. In DNA form, the CDR3 reads TGCGCCAGCAGCACGGGGGTGGGGGGGACTGAAGCTTTCTTT. Its protein is CASSTGVGGTEAFF. The full variable domain, with the rest looked up from reference TRBV5-1 and TRBJ1-1, is KAGVTQTPRYLIKTRGQQVTLSCSPISGHRSVSWYQQTPGQGLQFLFEYFSETQRNKGNFPGRFSGRQFSNSRSEMNVSTLELGDSALYLCASSTGVGGTEAFFGQGTRLTVV.

There are a few counts of this clone. The CDR3, as DNA: TGTGCCAGCTCACCAACCGAAGCCAGGTCACCCCTCCACTTT. This encodes CASSPTEARSPLHF. The V and J genes are TRBV18 and TRBJ1-6; no clear D. CDR1 and CDR2 (germline): KGHSH, LQKENI. This CDR3 has 14 amino acids. Trimming stripped 2 bases from V and 10 bases from J, with 12 bases between.

This chain uses TRBV6-1 with TRBJ1-5; TRBD1 is a possible D gene (5 bases). Trimming cost V 0 bases and J 7 bases, with 7 bases left between them. This CDR3 is built from 13 residues. The V gene's germline CDR1 is MNHNS and CDR2 SASEGT. The CDR3, as DNA: TGTGCCAGCAGTGAAGCTTGGACACAGCCCCAGCATTTT. The encoded protein is CASSEAWTQPQHF.

The chain carries TRBV29-1 and TRBJ2-1; 7 bases fit TRBD2. V lost 4 bases to trimming and J lost 9 bases; unmatched junction nucleotides: 6. Per germline, CDR1 SQVTM and CDR2 ANQGSEA. The CDR3 runs to 12 residues. Written as DNA, the CDR3 is TGCAGCGTTGTGCCCAGGGAGGGTGAGCAGTTCTTC. Amino acids: CSVVPREGEQFF.

This clone was counted a single time. The rearrangement uses TRBV28 and TRBJ2-3; TRBD1 might be the D (6 bases). The germline gives CDR1 MDHEN, CDR2 SYDVKM. The CDR3 runs to 12 residues. Deletions cut 10 bases from V and 2 bases from J, with 10 bases between. CDR3 sequence (DNA): TGTGCCATACAGGGATACACAGATACGCAGTATTTT. It is translated as CAIQGYTDTQYF.

V usage is TRBV4-1 and J usage is TRBJ2-2; 10 nucleotides match TRBD2. Germline V gene sequence: CDR1 MGHRA, CDR2 YSYEKL. Trimming at V came to 5 bases and at J to 4 bases, leaving 10 bases not matched to a gene. The CDR3 contains 17 residues. CDR3 sequence: CASSKEAGGPGTGELFF. The CDR3 nucleotides are TGCGCCAGCAGCAAGGAAGCGGGAGGGCCGGGCACCGGGGAGCTGTTTTTT.

The chain employs TRBV5-1 and TRBJ2-5; D might be TRBD2 (7 bases). Trimming pared 3 bases from V and 5 bases from J, leaving 14 bases between. Germline CDR1 reads SGHRS; CDR2 reads YFSETQ. The CDR3 covers 14 residues. CDR3 nucleotides: TGCGCCAGCAGCTACCGCGGGGGCCCCGAGACCCAGTACTTC. This translates into CASSYRGGPETQYF.

The V gene is TRBV7-3, the J gene TRBJ2-1; 7 positions agree with TRBD2. This CDR3 spans 14 amino acids. With 4 bases clipped from V and 6 bases from J, the junction kept 6 bases outside the gene matches. CDR1 and CDR2 from the germline V gene are SGHTA and FQGTGA. The CDR3 reads CASSSRLASNEQFF. The CDR3, as DNA: TGTGCCAGCAGCTCCCGACTAGCTAGCAATGAGCAGTTCTTC.

This chain joins TRBV9 and TRBJ2-2; TRBD2 matches at 8 bases. The CDR3 length is 16 residues. V was pared by 2 bases and J by 5 bases, with 8 bases of the junction left unmatched. CDR1 and CDR2 from the germline V gene are SGDLS and YYNGEE. The CDR3 nucleotides read TGTGCCAGCAGCGTTCGAGCGGGAGTAGGGACCGGGGAGCTGTTTTTT. As protein: CASSVRAGVGTGELFF.

The table lists this clone with a count of one. The chain carries TRBV6-5 and TRBJ2-5, with TRBD2 as a possible D gene (6 bases). This CDR3 is built from 14 residues. V was trimmed by 7 bases and J by 4 bases, leaving 16 bases between them. Looked up from germline, CDR1 is MNHEY and CDR2 is SVGAGI. This CDR3 reads CASKDPGGVETQYF. The CDR3 region has the DNA TGTGCCAGCAAAGATCCCGGAGGGGTAGAGACCCAGTACTTC.

V gene TRBV4-2 combines with J gene TRBJ1-4; possible D gene TRBD1, 5 bases. The length of the CDR3 is 13 residues. V lost 4 bases to trimming and J lost 4 bases, with 7 bases between them. CDR1 LGHNA and CDR2 YNFKEQ come from the germline V gene. As DNA, the CDR3 is TGTGCCAGCAGCCGGCAGGGTAATGAAAAACTGTTTTTT. Its protein is CASSRQGNEKLFF.

The chain uses TRBV5-1 and TRBJ2-7; 11 positions agree with TRBD2. J was trimmed by 4 bases and V by 4 bases; bases with no gene match: 10. The germline gives CDR1 SGHRS, CDR2 YFSETQ. CDR3 length equals 16 residues. The CDR3 bases are TGCGCCAGCAGCCCAAAAACTAGCGGGAGTGGGTACGAGCAGTACTTC. This sequence encodes CASSPKTSGSGYEQYF.